The sequence of this TCR beta chain was determined in a study of blood T cell dynamics during melanoma immunotherapy. Broader study findings: Clones driving repertoire changes may be melanoma-specific or general immune activation.

Per germline, CDR1 SGHRS and CDR2 YFSETQ. CDR3 length: 15 residues. Trimming took 0 bases from V and 0 from J, leaving 7 bases between them. Time point described: pre-treatment baseline. A remark on this clone: No antigen is known for it.

A fixed DNA input of roughly 0.35 ug was used per bulk PBMC sample. Here immunoSEQ multiplex PCR was the method, and the copy in TCRdb shows in-frame clones only, minus some. The data contain 7,000 or so clones, about 80% of them singletons. Sequencing used blood, obtained from a patient treated with checkpoint blockade. The sequence came from a human donor with melanoma. J is TRBJ1-5 and V is TRBV5-1, with D hard to call. CDR3 amino acids: CASSLGTYSNQPQHF. DNA of the CDR3: TGCGCCAGCAGCTTGGGGACGTATAGCAATCAGCCCCAGCATTTT.